A selection of T cell receptor beta chains follows, all from one sample in a study of blood T cell repertoires in COVID-19. The repertoire was sequenced with immunoSEQ multiplex PCR; TCRdb's copy has only in-frame clones and lacks some. The sample records fewer than 200,000 clones, 65% to 85% being singletons. The sequenced material came from PBMCs or T cells enriched from blood (not recorded which). These receptors originate from a woman in her twenties or thirties who had been exposed to COVID-19. CDR3s include the opening cysteine and the closing phenylalanine or tryptophan. The order of the fields is CDR3 protein, CDR3 DNA, V gene, J gene, D gene. D genes are given only for firm matches.

CDR3: CASSLSTAMGGELFF
DNA: TGTGCCAGCAGCTTATCGACAGCGATGGGCGGGGAGCTGTTTTTT
V: TRBV7-9
J: TRBJ2-2
D: .

CDR3: CASSQDYAGIYSPLHF
DNA: TGCGCCAGCAGCCAAGATTACGCAGGGATTTATTCACCCCTCCACTTT
V: TRBV4-3
J: TRBJ1-6
D: .

CDR3: CASIGDRLNSGNTIYF
DNA: TGTGCCAGTATTGGGGACAGACTGAACTCTGGAAACACCATATATTTT
V: TRBV19
J: TRBJ1-3
D: TRBD1

CDR3: CASSRQGAGNEQFF
DNA: TGTGCCAGCAGCCGACAGGGGGCAGGTAATGAGCAGTTCTTC
V: TRBV14
J: TRBJ2-1
D: TRBD1

CDR3: CSARAGNEQFF
DNA: TGCAGTGCTAGAGCGGGGAATGAGCAGTTCTTC
V: TRBV20-1
J: TRBJ2-1
D: .

CDR3: CASSQLGTGVYEQYF
DNA: TGTGCCAGCAGCCAACTAGGGACAGGGGTATACGAGCAGTACTTC
V: TRBV14
J: TRBJ2-7
D: TRBD1

CDR3: CASSTQHARGPKETQYF
DNA: TGCGCCAGCAGCACTCAACACGCGCGGGGGCCCAAAGAGACCCAGTACTTC
V: TRBV4-1
J: TRBJ2-5
D: .

CDR3: CASSSWTAGRNQPQHF
DNA: TGTGCCAGCAGCTCCTGGACGGCGGGGCGGAATCAGCCCCAGCATTTT
V: TRBV9
J: TRBJ1-5
D: .

CDR3: CASSPSHMLGQGWNEQFF
DNA: TGTGCCAGCAGCCCATCGCATATGCTCGGACAGGGTTGGAATGAGCAGTTCTTC
V: TRBV9
J: TRBJ2-1
D: TRBD1

CDR3: CASSYSTGGGDSPLHF
DNA: TGTGCCAGCAGTTACTCGACAGGTGGGGGCGATTCACCCCTCCACTTT
V: TRBV6-5
J: TRBJ1-6
D: .